The 27 T cell receptor beta chains listed next were all sequenced from one sample in a study of OX40 agonist ivuxolimab in advanced cancers. Assay used: immunoSEQ multiplex PCR; TCRdb lists only in-frame clones, some missing. The data show approximately 68,000 clones, approximately 80% seen once. The input for sequencing was CD4+ or CD8+ T cells sorted from blood, taken in a trial of the OX40 agonist ivuxolimab. The receptors come from an adult with an advanced solid tumor such as melanoma, head and neck, liver or kidney cancer.

V and J are TRBV27 and TRBJ2-3; no firm D call. The CDR3 is made up of 14 amino acids. Per germline, CDR1 MNHEY and CDR2 SMNVEV (reference sequence). V was pared by 3 bases and J by 3 bases, with 10 bases between. The CDR3 reads CASSLEQATDTQYF. CDR3 DNA: TGTGCCAGCAGTTTGGAGCAGGCGACAGATACGCAGTATTTT.

A remark on this clone: Other nucleotide sequences from this sample produce the same CDR3. V and J are TRBV7-8 and TRBJ1-1, with D tentatively TRBD1 (5 bases). Germline values: CDR1 SGHVS, CDR2 FQNEAQ. CDR3 length: 13 residues. The V end lost 2 bases, the J end lost 1 base, and 5 bases lay between the germline ends. The CDR3 bases are TGTGCCAGCAGCTTAAGGGGGAACACTGAAGCTTTCTTT. Protein product: CASSLRGNTEAFF.

This chain connects TRBV5-1 to TRBJ1-1; D might be TRBD1 (5 bases). Germline-derived CDR1 and CDR2 are SGHRS and YFSETQ. This CDR3 contains 17 residues. V was cut by 4 bases and J by 3 bases, with 22 bases left in between. CDR3 sequence: CASSPRQGSNRDTEAFF. CDR3 nucleotide sequence: TGCGCCAGCAGCCCGCGCCAGGGTAGTAATCGGGACACTGAAGCTTTCTTT.

The V call is TRBV28, the J call TRBJ2-1; D unresolved. Looked up from germline, CDR1 is MDHEN and CDR2 is SYDVKM. CDR3 length: 12 residues. V shed 5 bases and J shed 6 bases, with 8 bases lying between them. The CDR3 sequence is CASSPIGNEQFF. The CDR3 nucleotides are TGTGCCAGCAGTCCCATCGGCAATGAGCAGTTCTTC.

V usage is TRBV7-3 and J usage is TRBJ2-7; D is perhaps TRBD1 or TRBD2 (5 bases each). The germline CDR1 and CDR2 sequences are SGHTA and FQGTGA. The CDR3 runs 14 residues. V was cut by 2 bases and J by 5 bases, with 13 bases left in between. The CDR3 DNA sequence: TGTGCCAGCAGCTTATCGTTTGGGGGTCACGAGCAGTACTTC. Translation: CASSLSFGGHEQYF.

The CDR3 loop reads CASSTVAGNQPQHF. The DNA for the CDR3 is TGTGCCAGCAGCACGGTGGCAGGCAATCAGCCCCAGCATTTT. The chain uses TRBV5-6 and TRBJ1-5; D uncertain. Germline lookup yields CDR1 SGHDT and CDR2 YYEEEE. V was shortened by 4 bases and J by 2 bases, with 10 bases between the two germline ends. The CDR3 spans 14 residues.

This chain links TRBV6-1 with TRBJ2-7, with D uncertain. CDR1 and CDR2 (germline): MNHNS, SASEGT. Trimming took off 7 bases at V and 3 bases at J, with 16 bases between the two ends. The CDR3 is 14 residues long. In DNA form, the CDR3 reads TGTGCCAGCATGGCAGTATTGGGTCTCTACGAGCAGTACTTC. This translates into CASMAVLGLYEQYF.

The chain is built from TRBV9 and TRBJ1-1; TRBD1 is a possible D gene (5 bases). Germline-derived CDR1 and CDR2 are SGDLS and YYNGEE. The V end was cut by 2 bases, the J end by 5 bases, with 10 bases between. There are 13 residues in the CDR3. CDR3 region: CASSVEEGTEAFF. CDR3 sequence (DNA): TGTGCCAGCAGCGTCGAGGAGGGGACTGAAGCTTTCTTT.

The V and J genes are TRBV7-3 and TRBJ1-2, with 10 bases lining up with TRBD1. Trimming cost V 7 bases and J 8 bases; bases outside gene matches: 7. CDR3 length equals 13 residues. From germline, CDR1 is SGHTA and CDR2 FQGTGA. The CDR3 bases are TGTGCCAGCACGGGGACAGGGGCTCAGGGCTACACCTTC. The encoded protein is CASTGTGAQGYTF.

The rearrangement joins TRBV5-5 to TRBJ1-1, with D possibly matching TRBD1 (6 bases). The germline V gene has CDR1 SGHKS and CDR2 YYEKEE (reference sequence). V was clipped by 4 bases and J by 0 bases, with 22 bases between them. This CDR3 is built from 18 residues. This CDR3 reads CASSLRSFLGGMNTEAFF. The DNA for the CDR3 is TGTGCCAGCAGCCTTAGGAGCTTCTTAGGGGGAATGAACACTGAAGCTTTCTTT. Full variable domain (remainder filled in from reference TRBV5-5 and TRBJ1-1): DAGVTQSPTHLIKTRGQQVTLRCSPISGHKSVSWYQQVLGQGPQFIFQYYEKEERGRGNFPDRFSARQFPNYSSELNVNALLLGDSALYLCASSLRSFLGGMNTEAFFGQGTRLTVV.

This chain joins TRBV9 and TRBJ2-3; 7 nucleotides agree with TRBD2. The CDR3 extends over 16 amino acids. Germline CDR1 reads SGDLS; CDR2 reads YYNGEE. With 0 bases clipped from V and 3 bases from J, the junction kept 7 bases outside the gene matches. The chain's CDR3 is CASSVATAGETDTQYF. DNA of the CDR3: TGTGCCAGCAGCGTAGCTACGGCGGGGGAAACAGATACGCAGTATTTT.

This CDR3 is CASSYSSARDEQYF. The CDR3, as DNA: TGTGCCAGCAGTTACTCCTCCGCCCGGGACGAGCAGTACTTC. V and J are TRBV6-5 and TRBJ2-7; D is ambiguous. The CDR3 runs to 14 residues. Per germline, CDR1 MNHEY and CDR2 SVGAGI. The V end was cut by 0 bases, the J end by 5 bases, with 11 bases between.

The chain has TRBV14 and TRBJ2-2; 7 bases fit TRBD2. The junction had 6 bases not matched to a gene; V was cut back by 4 bases and J by 1 base. The germline V gene has CDR1 SGHDN and CDR2 FVKESK. The CDR3 runs 16 residues. In nucleotides, the CDR3 is TGTGCCAGCAGCCGAAGCGGGGTAAAGAACACCGGGGAGCTGTTTTTT. The encoded protein is CASSRSGVKNTGELFF.

The J gene is TRBJ2-1, the V gene TRBV6-1; weak D call: TRBD2 (5 bases). Germline V gene sequence: CDR1 MNHNS, CDR2 SASEGT. V lost 6 bases and J 8 bases, leaving 14 bases between the germline ends. The CDR3 consists of 13 residues. The chain's CDR3 is CASRVGNFDEQFF. DNA of the CDR3: TGTGCCAGCAGGGTCGGGAATTTCGATGAGCAGTTCTTC.

The chain combines TRBV5-6 with TRBJ1-3, with no clear D. The V end was cut by 2 bases, the J end by 4 bases, with 13 bases between. The CDR3 extends over 15 amino acids. Germline lookup yields CDR1 SGHDT and CDR2 YYEEEE. In DNA form, the CDR3 reads TGTGCCAGCAGCTTCGGGGTCACGGAGGGAAACACCATATATTTT. Its translation: CASSFGVTEGNTIYF.

This clone has more than one count but fewer than ten. This chain uses TRBV2 with TRBJ1-6, with no clear D. Trimming took off 4 bases at V and 7 bases at J, with 8 bases between the two ends. This CDR3 comprises 13 residues. CDR1 SNHLY and CDR2 FYNNEI come from the germline V gene. The CDR3 DNA sequence: TGTGCCAGCAGTGGACAACAGAATTCACCCCTCCACTTT. This translates into CASSGQQNSPLHF.

This clone came up a few times. This chain connects TRBV2 to TRBJ1-2; D is possibly TRBD1 (6 bases). There are 15 residues in the CDR3. Germline V CDR1 and CDR2: SNHLY, FYNNEI. V was clipped by 5 bases and J by 6 bases, with 19 bases between them. As DNA, the CDR3 is TGTGCCAGCAGTCCCGCGGTATTGCCAGGGGATGGCTACACCTTC. It encodes CASSPAVLPGDGYTF.

This clone was picked up one time. This chain uses TRBV7-6 with TRBJ2-1; 10 bases are shared with TRBD2. The CDR3 is 16 residues long. V gave up 5 bases and J gave up 6 bases; unmatched junction bases: 10. Germline assignment: CDR1 SGHVS and CDR2 FNYEAQ. This CDR3 reads CASSLESGRARNEQFF. CDR3 coding DNA: TGTGCCAGCAGCCTGGAAAGCGGGAGGGCCCGCAATGAGCAGTTCTTC.

The chain uses TRBV28 and TRBJ2-1; D is unclear. CDR1 is MDHEN, CDR2 SYDVKM, per germline. Deletions cut 6 bases from V and 4 bases from J, with 16 bases between. This CDR3 spans 15 amino acids. As DNA, the CDR3 is TGTGCCAGCAGCCCCCCAGGTGGGCAGTACAATGAGCAGTTCTTC. Translated, it gives CASSPPGGQYNEQFF. The whole variable domain, remainder taken from reference TRBV28 and TRBJ2-1, is DVKVTQSSRYLVKRTGEKVFLECVQDMDHENMFWYRQDPGLGLRLIYFSYDVKMKEKGDIPEGYSVSREKKERFSLILESASTNQTSMYLCASSPPGGQYNEQFFGPGTRLTVL.

This clone is a singleton in its sample. CDR3 sequence: CASARGQGREETQYF. In DNA, the CDR3 is TGTGCCAGCGCCCGGGGACAGGGGCGGGAAGAGACCCAGTACTTC. The chain joins TRBV27 to TRBJ2-5, with 10 bases identical to TRBD1. Losses at the gene ends were 8 bases for V and 3 bases for J; bases not matched to a gene: 9. CDR1 and CDR2 (germline): MNHEY, SMNVEV (reference sequence). The CDR3 runs 15 residues.

The chain joins TRBV29-1 to TRBJ1-2, with a tentative D call TRBD1 (6 bases). The CDR3 runs 14 residues. Germline V gene sequence: CDR1 SQVTM, CDR2 ANQGSEA. V was pared by 7 bases and J by 0 bases, with 15 bases between. CDR3 sequence: CSDETGLPNYGYTF. The DNA of the CDR3 is TGCAGCGATGAGACAGGACTTCCTAACTATGGCTACACCTTC.

This chain joins TRBV5-6 and TRBJ2-3, with unresolved D. Between the trimmed V and J ends, which lost 4 bases and 3 bases, there was a span of 9 bases. Germline V gives CDR1 SGHDT, CDR2 YYEEEE. This CDR3 comprises 13 residues. The CDR3: CASSPGVTDTQYF. CDR3 sequence (DNA): TGTGCCAGCAGCCCGGGCGTTACAGATACGCAGTATTTT.

DNA of the CDR3: TGCGCCAGCAGCCAAATAGCGGGGGTCGGCACAGATACGCAGTATTTT. Translation: CASSQIAGVGTDTQYF. The chain couples TRBV4-1 to TRBJ2-3; 9 positions agree with TRBD2. V was pared by 2 bases and J by 1 base, with 4 bases of the junction left unmatched. The CDR3 consists of 16 residues. Germline-derived CDR1 and CDR2 are MGHRA and YSYEKL.

This chain connects TRBV27 to TRBJ1-2, with D maybe TRBD1 (5 bases). V was cut by 5 bases and J by 0 bases, with 16 bases left in between. Germline CDR1 reads MNHEY; CDR2 reads SMNVEV (reference sequence). The length of the CDR3 is 16 residues. Here the CDR3 reads CASSSLWDGTNYGYTF. The CDR3, as DNA: TGTGCCAGCAGTAGTTTATGGGACGGTACTAACTATGGCTACACCTTC.

The chain carries TRBV7-3 and TRBJ1-3; no definite D call. The CDR3 has 13 amino acids. Trimming removed 3 bases at V and 0 bases at J, with 3 bases between. Germline CDR1 is SGHTA and CDR2 is FQGTGA. CDR3 sequence (DNA): TGTGCCAGCAGCTTGGGCTCTGGAAACACCATATATTTT. As protein: CASSLGSGNTIYF.

The chain links TRBV19 to TRBJ2-5; the match to TRBD1 covers 9 bases. After removal of 6 bases from V and 1 base from J, the junction contained 3 bases not matched to a gene. From germline, CDR1 is LNHDA and CDR2 SQIVND (reference sequence). The CDR3 is 14 amino acids. The CDR3 reads CASSRQGVQETQYF. CDR3 coding DNA: TGTGCCAGTAGCAGACAGGGGGTCCAAGAGACCCAGTACTTC.

Only one count was recorded for this clone. The CDR3 DNA reads as TGTGCCAGTAGTATAGCAGGTAATGAGCAGTTCTTC. This gives the protein CASSIAGNEQFF. The chain joins TRBV19 to TRBJ2-1; D gene unclear. CDR3 size: 12 residues. The V end was cut by 1 base, the J end by 7 bases, with 5 bases between. Looked up from germline, CDR1 is LNHDA and CDR2 is SQIVND (reference sequence).